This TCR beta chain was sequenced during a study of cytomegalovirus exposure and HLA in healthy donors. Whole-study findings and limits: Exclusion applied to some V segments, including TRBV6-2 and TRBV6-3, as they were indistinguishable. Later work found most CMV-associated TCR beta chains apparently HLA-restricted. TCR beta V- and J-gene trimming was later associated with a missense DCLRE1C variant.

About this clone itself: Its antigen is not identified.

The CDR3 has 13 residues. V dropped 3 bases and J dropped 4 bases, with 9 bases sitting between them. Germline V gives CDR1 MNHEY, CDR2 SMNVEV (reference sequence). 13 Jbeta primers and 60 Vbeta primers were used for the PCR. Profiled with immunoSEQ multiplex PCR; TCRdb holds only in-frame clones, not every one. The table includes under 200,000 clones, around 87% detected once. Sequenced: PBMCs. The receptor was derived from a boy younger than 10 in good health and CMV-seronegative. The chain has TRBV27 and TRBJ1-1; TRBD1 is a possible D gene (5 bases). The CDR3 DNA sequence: TGTGCCAGCAGTTTGGGGGGGACCACTGAAGCTTTCTTT. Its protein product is CASSLGGTTEAFF.